This passage covers 10 T cell receptor beta chains from one sample sequenced in a study of cytomegalovirus exposure and HLA in healthy donors. It was with 60 Vbeta and 13 Jbeta primers that the PCR ran. Libraries were prepared by immunoSEQ multiplex PCR; TCRdb keeps only in-frame clonotypes and omits some of them. The sample consists of under 100,000 clones, 63% of them appearing once. The sequenced sample was PBMCs. Receptors originate from a woman aged 40 to 50 in good health and CMV-seropositive.

The chain is built from TRBV2 and TRBJ2-5; 7 bases agree with TRBD1. The end of the DNA is better explained by TRBJ2-7, so the J call may be wrong. The CDR3 is made up of 14 amino acids. Germline V gene lookup returns CDR1 SNHLY and CDR2 FYNNEI. For the CDR3, the DNA is TGTGCCAGCAGTGAACAGGGGGTCACCTACGAGCAGTACTTC. Translation gives CASSEQGVTYEQYF.

The V and J genes are TRBV5-1 and TRBJ1-2, with 8 bases aligning to TRBD1. CDR1 SGHRS and CDR2 YFSETQ come from the germline V gene. This CDR3 spans 14 amino acids. The junction had 3 bases not matched to a gene; V was cut back by 2 bases and J by 3 bases. The CDR3 bases are TGCGCCAGCAGCTTAGGACAGGGCTACTATGGCTACACCTTC. It specifies CASSLGQGYYGYTF.

The chain has TRBV28 and TRBJ1-2, with D unresolved. Germline assignment: CDR1 MDHEN and CDR2 SYDVKM. V was shortened by 3 bases and J by 4 bases, with 9 bases between the two germline ends. CDR3 size: 13 residues. CDR3 nucleotide sequence: TGTGCCAGCAGTTTCAGCGCAGTCTATGGCTACACCTTC. Its protein product is CASSFSAVYGYTF.

The genes are TRBV7-9 and TRBJ1-4; tentative D call: TRBD1 (6 bases). CDR1 and CDR2 from the germline V gene are SEHNR and FQNEAQ (reference sequence). This CDR3 contains 13 residues. Trimming removed 5 bases from V and 5 bases from J, with 9 bases in between. The CDR3 reads CASSTRGNEKLFF. In DNA, the CDR3 is TGTGCCAGCAGCACTAGGGGGAATGAAAAACTGTTTTTT.

This clone was recorded a few times. The gene calls are TRBV5-1 and TRBJ2-1; no reliable D call. Trimming took off 4 bases at V and 7 bases at J, with 12 bases between the two ends. The CDR3 length is 13 residues. Germline values: CDR1 SGHRS, CDR2 YFSETQ. The CDR3 loop reads CASSPNSPNEQFF. The CDR3 DNA reads TGCGCCAGCAGCCCGAACAGCCCGAATGAGCAGTTCTTC.

This sequence joins TRBV5-1 and TRBJ1-1; possibly TRBD1 for D (5 bases). Per germline, CDR1 SGHRS and CDR2 YFSETQ. The V and J ends lost 0 bases and 6 bases respectively, with 9 bases between them. This CDR3 spans 13 amino acids. The CDR3 nucleotides are TGCGCCAGCAGCTTGGTGGCAGGGCCTGAAGCTTTCTTT. Protein product: CASSLVAGPEAFF.

With respect to this clone: The sample contains more than one DNA sequence encoding this CDR3. The genes are TRBV5-6 and TRBJ2-5, with D maybe TRBD2 (5 bases). Judging by the DNA end, TRBJ2-7 fits better; the J call may be wrong. This CDR3 is 14 amino acids long. Germline V gene lookup returns CDR1 SGHDT and CDR2 YYEEEE. CDR3 residues: CASSLVGSNYEQYF. The CDR3 DNA is TGTGCCAGCAGCTTGGTAGGGAGTAACTACGAGCAGTACTTC.

The V and J genes are TRBV28 and TRBJ1-4, with TRBD1 matching over 9 bases. The CDR3 extends over 15 amino acids. Germline CDR1 reads MDHEN; CDR2 reads SYDVKM. V shed 8 bases and J 7 bases; nucleotides not matched to a gene: 11. For the CDR3, the DNA is TGTGCCAGCTCGGACAGGGGTGTCTATCGTGAAAAACTGTTTTTT. This translates into CASSDRGVYREKLFF.

This chain joins TRBV28 and TRBJ2-7; tentatively, D is TRBD2 (5 bases). CDR3 length: 14 residues. Germline V gene data show CDR1 as MDHEN and CDR2 as SYDVKM. The germline V and J ends were trimmed by 6 bases and 3 bases, with 15 bases remaining between them. The CDR3 region is CASRTGGRVYEQYF. CDR3 DNA: TGTGCCAGCAGGACCGGAGGTCGGGTCTACGAGCAGTACTTC.

This clone occurred a few times. The V and J genes are TRBV7-3 and TRBJ2-1; maybe TRBD1 (5 bases). The CDR3 totals 15 residues. V lost 2 bases and J 6 bases, leaving 14 bases between the germline ends. Germline V gene sequence: CDR1 SGHTA, CDR2 FQGTGA. CDR3 nucleotides: TGTGCCAGCAGCTTATGGGCAGGGTGGAGCAATGAGCAGTTCTTC. This sequence encodes CASSLWAGWSNEQFF.